This T cell receptor beta chain was identified during a study of blood T cell repertoires in COVID-19 (dated by TCRdb to the early 2020s). Broadly, across the study: Collaborator samples came from the United States, Italy and Spain and covered acute and convalescent phases of COVID-19. The material from the prospective study consisted of cDNA or gDNA derived from T cells, B-cell-depleted T cells, or PBMCs. The dataset comprised deeply sampled blood TCRbeta repertoires from subjects exposed to, actively infected with, or recovered from COVID-19. The repertoires were released in a freely available public database intended as a resource for research on the immune response to SARS-CoV-2. The samples were drawn from the first 160 participants of the ongoing ImmuneRACE study and from some 1,300 subjects provided by 6 global collaborators. Nearly every sample came with metadata listing a de-identified subject ID, COVID-19 status, age in years and sex. Where available, HLA class I and class II types were taken from metadata supplied by the sample provider and were not determined by assay-based typing. On the study overall, not on this receptor specifically: The quantity of clinical and demographic metadata differed by source and by participant and was supplied without curation.

On this clone itself: No antigen is known for it. No per-base quality is available; no much larger clone lies one base away.

For CDR1 and CDR2, the germline V gene lists KGHSH and LQKENI. The CDR3 sequence holds 15 residues, the cysteine and phenylalanine included. Solely the CDR3 DNA is kept, with 45 bases framed from the first base. For this chain, trimming is 5 bases at the V end and 1 base at the J end, and the number of junction bases without a gene match is 5. Whole blood was collected in K2EDTA tubes by collaborating institutions according to the institutions' own protocols. For TCRbeta analysis, collaborator samples were shipped as frozen whole blood, as isolated PBMCs, or as DNA extracted from either sample type. TCRbeta CDR3 regions were amplified from genomic DNA using the immunoSEQ Assay, a bias-controlled multiplex PCR. On the authors' methods: Nucleated cell counts per sample were estimated from amplification of reference gene primers within the assay. To quantify the absolute abundance of each unique TCRbeta CDR3 rearrangement, sequence reads were collapsed and filtered. For each sample, productive Simpson clonality was calculated as the square root of Simpson's diversity index across productive rearrangements. Entries here come from immuneACCESS through TCRdb and include only in-frame sequences with V and J called. Some clones fail to appear in such tables; in the studies checked, an unresolved V gene covers under half of the shortfall, and the cause of the remainder is unknown. For V, J and clone size, that table is used; D and trimming come from the DNA. Present in this sample are approximately 75,000 clones, about four fifths of which were seen just once. Together, the top ten hold more than 9.5% of the sample.

This TCR derives from a woman older than 75 with acute or convalescent COVID-19. The V and J segments used are TRBV18 and TRBJ2-1, with 7 junctional bases fitting TRBD1. The sequenced material came from peripheral blood. DNA sequence: TGTGCCAGCTCAGACAGGGTAGGTTCCTACAATGAGCAGTTCTTC. It is translated as CASSDRVGSYNEQFF.